A selection of T cell receptor beta chains follows, all from one sample in a study of blood T cell repertoires in COVID-19. Here immunoSEQ multiplex PCR was the method, and the copy in TCRdb shows in-frame clones only, minus some. In the table there are around 300,000 clones, approximately 90% of which are singletons. The sample comprised PBMCs or T cells enriched from blood (not recorded which). The receptors were gathered from a woman aged 40 to 55 who had recovered from COVID-19. Each CDR3 is given with its conserved first and last residue. Fields, in order: CDR3 protein, CDR3 DNA, V gene, clone size, D gene, J gene. A D gene is named only where the DNA matches it firmly. The size of a clone is reported for some rows only, either as once, few or many, or as a class for expanded clones.

cdr3_aa: CASSERRTGGYEQYF; cdr3_nt: TGCGCCAGCAGTGAGAGGAGGACAGGAGGATACGAGCAGTACTTC; v_call: TRBV10-1; clone_size: .; d_call: TRBD1; j_call: TRBJ2-7
cdr3_aa: CASSLSTSGGQETQYF; cdr3_nt: TGTGCCAGCAGCTTAAGTACTAGCGGGGGCCAAGAGACCCAGTACTTC; v_call: TRBV7-2; clone_size: .; d_call: TRBD2; j_call: TRBJ2-5
cdr3_aa: CASSAGQGFGYTF; cdr3_nt: TGTGCCAGCAGTGCGGGACAGGGGTTTGGCTACACCTTC; v_call: TRBV28; clone_size: .; d_call: TRBD1; j_call: TRBJ1-2
cdr3_aa: CASSVSSIGDIQYF; cdr3_nt: TGTGCCAGCAGCGTCAGTAGCATAGGGGACATTCAGTACTTC; v_call: TRBV9; clone_size: .; d_call: .; j_call: TRBJ2-4
cdr3_aa: CASSYSRTGSPLHF; cdr3_nt: TGTGCCAGCAGTTACTCGAGGACAGGATCACCCCTCCACTTT; v_call: TRBV6-2/TRBV6-3; clone_size: once; d_call: TRBD1; j_call: TRBJ1-6
cdr3_aa: CASSYDSNYGYTF; cdr3_nt: TGTGCCAGCAGTTACGACAGTAACTATGGCTACACCTTC; v_call: TRBV6-2/TRBV6-3; clone_size: .; d_call: .; j_call: TRBJ1-2
cdr3_aa: CASSVDRGTQYF; cdr3_nt: TGTGCCAGCAGCGTAGACAGGGGTACGCAGTATTTT; v_call: TRBV9; clone_size: .; d_call: TRBD1; j_call: TRBJ2-3
cdr3_aa: CSASPMTSGGNEQYF; cdr3_nt: TGCAGTGCTAGTCCTATGACTAGCGGGGGAAACGAGCAGTACTTC; v_call: TRBV20-1; clone_size: .; d_call: TRBD2; j_call: TRBJ2-7
cdr3_aa: CASREQGALNSPLHF; cdr3_nt: TGTGCCAGCAGGGAACAGGGGGCGCTTAATTCACCCCTCCACTTT; v_call: TRBV28; clone_size: .; d_call: TRBD1; j_call: TRBJ1-6
cdr3_aa: CASSPWEGTMETQYF; cdr3_nt: TGTGCCAGCAGCCCCTGGGAGGGGACGATGGAGACCCAGTACTTC; v_call: TRBV5-4; clone_size: many; d_call: TRBD2; j_call: TRBJ2-5
cdr3_aa: CASSQLGPYYGYTF; cdr3_nt: TGTGCCAGCAGCCAACTGGGGCCCTACTATGGCTACACCTTC; v_call: TRBV14; clone_size: once; d_call: .; j_call: TRBJ1-2
cdr3_aa: CASSQAFQGRGNTIYF; cdr3_nt: TGTGCCAGCAGTCAAGCCTTCCAGGGGAGAGGAAACACCATATATTTT; v_call: TRBV11-2; clone_size: .; d_call: .; j_call: TRBJ1-3
cdr3_aa: CASSLVRFMNTEAFF; cdr3_nt: TGTGCCAGCAGCTTAGTTCGGTTCATGAACACTGAAGCTTTCTTT; v_call: TRBV7-8; clone_size: .; d_call: .; j_call: TRBJ1-1
cdr3_aa: CASSLGGRGDTEAFF; cdr3_nt: TGTGCCAGCAGTTTGGGTGGGCGGGGAGACACTGAAGCTTTCTTT; v_call: TRBV28; clone_size: .; d_call: .; j_call: TRBJ1-1
cdr3_aa: CASSLTMGQPQHF; cdr3_nt: TGTGCCAGCAGTTTAACGATGGGCCAGCCCCAGCATTTT; v_call: TRBV28; clone_size: .; d_call: .; j_call: TRBJ1-5
cdr3_aa: CASSLVAGRSYNEQFF; cdr3_nt: TGTGCCAGCAGCTTAGTGGCGGGCCGCTCCTACAATGAGCAGTTCTTC; v_call: TRBV11-2; clone_size: .; d_call: .; j_call: TRBJ2-1
cdr3_aa: CASSLVPPVPDTQYF; cdr3_nt: TGTGCCAGCAGCTTAGTCCCGCCAGTCCCAGATACGCAGTATTTT; v_call: TRBV7-9; clone_size: .; d_call: .; j_call: TRBJ2-3
cdr3_aa: CASSLNPPREYNEQFF; cdr3_nt: TGTGCCAGCAGCTTAAATCCTCCGAGGGAATACAATGAGCAGTTCTTC; v_call: TRBV7-6; clone_size: .; d_call: .; j_call: TRBJ2-1
cdr3_aa: CASSLMGGEETQYF; cdr3_nt: TGTGCCAGCAGTTTAATGGGGGGGGAAGAGACCCAGTACTTC; v_call: TRBV28; clone_size: .; d_call: TRBD2; j_call: TRBJ2-5
cdr3_aa: CASSLGLWQMNTEAFF; cdr3_nt: TGTGCCAGCAGCTTAGGTCTGTGGCAAATGAACACTGAAGCTTTCTTT; v_call: TRBV7-2; clone_size: .; d_call: .; j_call: TRBJ1-1
cdr3_aa: CASSSGQGLWSIQYF; cdr3_nt: TGTGCCAGCAGCTCTGGACAGGGCTTGTGGAGCATTCAGTACTTC; v_call: TRBV7-2; clone_size: .; d_call: TRBD1; j_call: TRBJ2-4
cdr3_aa: CATSRDLAGGDETQYF; cdr3_nt: TGTGCCACCAGCAGAGATCTGGCGGGAGGGGATGAGACCCAGTACTTC; v_call: TRBV15; clone_size: .; d_call: TRBD2; j_call: TRBJ2-5
cdr3_aa: CASSFIPDSQLGGYTF; cdr3_nt: TGTGCCAGCAGCTTCATCCCGGACAGCCAATTGGGTGGCTACACCTTC; v_call: TRBV7-9; clone_size: .; d_call: .; j_call: TRBJ1-2
cdr3_aa: CATSDRQVRQPQHF; cdr3_nt: TGTGCCACCAGTGACCGACAGGTTCGACAGCCCCAGCATTTT; v_call: TRBV24-1; clone_size: once; d_call: .; j_call: TRBJ1-5